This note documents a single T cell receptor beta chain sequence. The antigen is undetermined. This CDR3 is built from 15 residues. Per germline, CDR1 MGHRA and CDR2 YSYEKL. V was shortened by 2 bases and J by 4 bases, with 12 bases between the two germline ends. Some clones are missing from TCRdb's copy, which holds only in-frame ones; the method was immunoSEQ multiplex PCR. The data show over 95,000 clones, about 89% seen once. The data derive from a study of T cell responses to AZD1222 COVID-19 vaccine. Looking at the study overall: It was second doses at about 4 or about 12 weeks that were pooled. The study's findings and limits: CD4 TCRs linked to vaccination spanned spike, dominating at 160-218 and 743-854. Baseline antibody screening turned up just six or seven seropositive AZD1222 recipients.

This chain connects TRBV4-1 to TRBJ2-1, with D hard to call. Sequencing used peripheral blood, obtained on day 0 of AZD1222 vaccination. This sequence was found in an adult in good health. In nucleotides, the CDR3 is TGCGCCAGCAGCCAACTAAGGGTTTCGTACAATGAGCAGTTCTTC. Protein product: CASSQLRVSYNEQFF.